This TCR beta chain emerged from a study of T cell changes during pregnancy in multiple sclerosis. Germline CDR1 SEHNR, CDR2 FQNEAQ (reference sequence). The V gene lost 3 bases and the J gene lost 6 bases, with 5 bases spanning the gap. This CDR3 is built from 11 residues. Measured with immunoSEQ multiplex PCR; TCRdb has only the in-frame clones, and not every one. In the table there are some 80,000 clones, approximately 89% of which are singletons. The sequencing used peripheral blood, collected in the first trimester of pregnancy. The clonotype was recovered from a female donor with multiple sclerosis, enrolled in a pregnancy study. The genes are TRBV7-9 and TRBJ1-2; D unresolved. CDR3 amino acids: CASSFINGYTF. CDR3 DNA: TGTGCCAGCAGCTTCATCAATGGCTACACCTTC.